The 8 T cell receptor beta chains below come from one sample, sequenced in a study of identical twins. Via MiXCR, TCRdb re-called the 5' RACE reads, giving one row per CDR3 protein. The sample carries around 690,000 distinct CDR3 sequences, roughly 20% recorded once. This sample also appeared in a second study, on T cells expressing NK-cell markers.

The sequenced sample consisted of PBMCs. The receptor source for this set is a woman between 18 and 29 years old in good health.

This clonotype has ten or more counts. The chain joins TRBV10-3 to TRBJ2-2; perhaps TRBD1 as D (6 bases). V lost 2 bases to trimming and J lost 3 bases, with 10 bases between them. Germline values: CDR1 ENHRY, CDR2 SYGVKD. The CDR3 spans 15 residues. Here the CDR3 reads CAISEPGQYTGELFF. CDR3 bases: TGTGCCATCAGTGAGCCAGGACAGTACACCGGGGAGCTGTTTTTT.

The chain carries TRBV7-9 and TRBJ2-2, with a possible D match to TRBD1 (6 bases). This CDR3 is 15 amino acids long. V lost 2 bases and J 6 bases, leaving 13 bases between the germline ends. The germline gives CDR1 SEHNR, CDR2 FQNEAQ (reference sequence). CDR3 loop: CASSLMGTSPGELFF. Here the CDR3 DNA reads TGTGCCAGCAGCTTAATGGGGACATCTCCCGGGGAGCTGTTTTTT.

This clonotype was observed a few times. This chain uses TRBV10-1 with TRBJ2-2; tentatively, D is TRBD2 (6 bases). The germline gives CDR1 WNHNN, CDR2 SYGVQD (reference sequence). V was cut by 6 bases and J by 0 bases, with 8 bases left in between. This CDR3 is 14 amino acids long. The CDR3 loop is CASSGRSNTGELFF. The CDR3 region has the DNA TGCGCCAGCAGCGGGAGATCGAACACCGGGGAGCTGTTTTTT.

The chain combines TRBV12-3 or TRBV12-4 with TRBJ2-1; D possibly matches TRBD1 or TRBD2 (6 bases each). The CDR3 covers 16 residues. V lost 1 base, J lost 7 bases, and 17 bases lay in between. The CDR3 sequence: CASSLDFGGGTNEQFF. CDR3 nucleotides: TGTGCCAGCAGTTTAGATTTCGGGGGCGGAACGAATGAGCAGTTCTTC.

In its sample, this clonotype was seen a few times. This rearrangement joins TRBV20-1 to TRBJ2-7; D remains unclear. The germline gives CDR1 DFQATT, CDR2 SNEGSKA (reference sequence). The CDR3 loop spans 12 amino acids. V dropped 0 bases and J dropped 7 bases, with 10 bases sitting between them. CDR3 sequence (DNA): TGCAGTGCTAGAGAGCTCGGCTGGGAGCAGTACTTC. Translation gives CSARELGWEQYF.

This clonotype was found once. The rearrangement joins TRBV6-1 to TRBJ2-3; D gene unclear. The V gene's germline CDR1 is MNHNS and CDR2 SASEGT. Trimming stripped 7 bases from V and 4 bases from J, with 9 bases between. The CDR3 loop spans 12 amino acids. The CDR3 region is CASMLDPDTQYF. For the CDR3, the DNA is TGTGCCAGCATGTTAGACCCAGATACGCAGTATTTT.

This clonotype was observed a few times. This rearrangement joins TRBV5-1 to TRBJ2-7, with D possibly being TRBD1 (5 bases). Germline CDR1 SGHRS, CDR2 YFSETQ. The germline V and J ends were trimmed by 0 bases and 0 bases, with 7 bases remaining between them. This CDR3 is 14 amino acids long. This CDR3 reads CASSLVTDSYEQYF. In DNA, the CDR3 is TGCGCCAGCAGCTTGGTGACAGACTCCTACGAGCAGTACTTC.

This clonotype has just a few counts. The chain combines TRBV29-1 with TRBJ2-3; TRBD2 matches 11 bases. CDR3 length: 17 amino acids. V gave up 6 bases and J gave up 0 bases; unmatched junction bases: 11. Germline-derived CDR1 and CDR2 are SQVTM and ANQGSEA. The CDR3 nucleotides read TGCAGCGTCCTCGACATAGCGGGAGGGAAGAGCACAGATACGCAGTATTTT. It translates to CSVLDIAGGKSTDTQYF.